This T cell receptor (beta chain) was profiled in a study of blood T cell repertoires in COVID-19. Whole-study context: COVID-19 samples collected from the United States, Italy and Spain covered acute and convalescent phases. T cells, B-cell-depleted T cells, or PBMCs supplied cDNA or gDNA.

Source study methods: Reference gene primer amplification in the assay estimated nucleated cell counts. Profiling relied on immunoSEQ multiplex PCR, and the TCRdb table lists in-frame clones only, not all of them. V and J calls plus clone size are reproduced from that table; the DNA served to infer D and trimming. The sample has about 160,000 clones, about 77% seen once. The sample consisted of peripheral blood. This receptor was obtained from a woman of 80 years or more with acute or convalescent COVID-19.

In DNA, the CDR3 is TGTGCCAGTAGTGACAGGGGGTATTTCGCCGGGGAGCTGTTTTTT. It specifies CASSDRGYFAGELFF. The chain links TRBV19 to TRBJ2-2; TRBD1 aligns across 9 bases. CDR3 length equals 15 residues. Trimming cost V 5 bases and J 6 bases; bases outside gene matches: 7. From germline, CDR1 is LNHDA and CDR2 SQIVND (reference sequence).